This T cell receptor (beta chain) appears in the sequencing data of a study of blood T cell repertoires in COVID-19. Overall study context: COVID-19 samples collected from the United States, Italy and Spain covered acute and convalescent phases.

The CDR3 loop spans 13 amino acids. Trimming stripped 3 bases from V and 1 base from J, with 6 bases between. Patients of the Seattle cohort, enrolled during active infection, were followed longitudinally. Clones were sequenced by immunoSEQ multiplex PCR, and TCRdb holds only the in-frame ones, with some missing. The sample has roughly 84,000 clones; approximately 78% are singletons. The sequencing sample was made of peripheral blood. The chain combines TRBV12-3 or TRBV12-4 with TRBJ1-1; D uncertain. The sequence was collected from a man aged 60 to 75 with COVID-19, enrolled during active disease. For the CDR3, the DNA is TGTGCCAGCAGTTTTGGGCGGAACACTGAAGCTTTCTTT. Encoded protein: CASSFGRNTEAFF.